A selection of T cell receptor beta chains follows, all from one sample in a study of cytomegalovirus exposure and HLA in healthy donors. Here immunoSEQ multiplex PCR was the method, and the copy in TCRdb shows in-frame clones only, minus some. The sample lists some 100,000 clones; approximately 71% were seen once. The material sequenced was PBMCs. These receptors originate from a woman between 18 and 29 years old in good health and CMV-seropositive. The CDR3 runs from the conserved cysteine through the conserved F or W. The D gene is left open where the match is weak. The size entry is marked missing in some rows and otherwise reads once, few, many or a size class.

j_gene | v_gene | d_gene | abundance | CDR3nt | CDR3aa
TRBJ2-3 | TRBV7-9 | NA | NA | TGTGCCAGCAGCGCTGGGCTGCGGGGAAGCACAGATACGCAGTATTTT | CASSAGLRGSTDTQYF
TRBJ2-7 | TRBV7-6 | NA | NA | TGTGCCAGCAGCTTAGGTCCAAATGGCGGCACCTACGAGCAGTACTTC | CASSLGPNGGTYEQYF
TRBJ1-2 | TRBV6-5 | TRBD1 | NA | TGTGCCAGCAGTTACTCAGCAGGGGGCAATTATGGCTACACCTTC | CASSYSAGGNYGYTF
TRBJ1-2 | TRBV6-5 | NA | NA | TGTGCCAGCAGTTACAGGCAGGCCGCAGGCTACACCTTC | CASSYRQAAGYTF
TRBJ1-1 | TRBV6-5 | TRBD1 | NA | TGTGCCAGCAGTTGGTCAGGGGGAGAAACTGAAGCTTTCTTT | CASSWSGGETEAFF
TRBJ2-7 | TRBV7-9 | NA | NA | TGTGCCAGCAGCTTTCCCCCACAAGGGGTCTACGAGCAGTACTTC | CASSFPPQGVYEQYF
TRBJ1-5 | TRBV5-5 | NA | NA | TGTGCCAGCAGCTACCAAGGGACACACAATCAGCCCCAGCATTTT | CASSYQGTHNQPQHF
TRBJ2-3 | TRBV9 | NA | NA | TGTGCCAGCAGCGTAACACCGAGACTAGGGAACACAGATACGCAGTATTTT | CASSVTPRLGNTDTQYF
TRBJ1-3 | TRBV25-1 | NA | NA | TGTGCCAGCAGAGGACTCTTCTCTGGAAACACCATATATTTT | CASRGLFSGNTIYF
TRBJ2-2 | TRBV6-6 | TRBD1 | NA | TGTGCCAGCAGTTTAGCCGGGACAGGGATCACCGGGGAGCTGTTTTTT | CASSLAGTGITGELFF
TRBJ2-1 | TRBV19 | NA | NA | TGTGCCAGTAGTACGGCGGAAGCGAACTACAATGAGCAGTTCTTC | CASSTAEANYNEQFF
TRBJ1-6 | TRBV7-8 | NA | NA | TGTGCCAGCAGCTTATTAATCGGGAATTCACCCCTCCACTTT | CASSLLIGNSPLHF
TRBJ2-7 | TRBV12-1 | NA | few | TGTGCCAGCAGCTTTGAATGGGGGGGGGACAGGGTCCACTCCTACGAGCAGTACTTC | CASSFEWGGDRVHSYEQYF
TRBJ1-1 | TRBV9 | TRBD1 | NA | TGTGCCAGCAGCGCAGGGGGTCGCACTGAAGCTTTCTTT | CASSAGGRTEAFF
TRBJ2-3 | TRBV5-1 | NA | few | TGCGCCAGCAGCTCGGGACTGGGCACAGATACGCAGTATTTT | CASSSGLGTDTQYF
TRBJ2-3 | TRBV5-6 | NA | NA | TGTGCCAGCAGCTTTGCGGGCTCAGATACGCAGTATTTT | CASSFAGSDTQYF
TRBJ2-5 | TRBV5-8 | TRBD2 | NA | TGTGCCAGCAGCACTGGGACTAGCGGGAGATCAGAGACCCAGTACTTC | CASSTGTSGRSETQYF
TRBJ2-3 | TRBV5-6 | NA | few | TGTGCCAGCAGCTTGGGCCGGGGTTCCAGCACAGATACGCAGTATTTT | CASSLGRGSSTDTQYF
TRBJ2-5 | TRBV7-2 | TRBD1 | NA | TGTGCCAGCAGCTGGCGTGGACAGGGGCGTCAAGAGACCCAGTACTTC | CASSWRGQGRQETQYF
TRBJ1-1 | TRBV5-1 | TRBD1 | NA | TGCGCCAGCAGCCAACAACGACAAAAAACCGGGACAGAGAACACTGAAGCTTTCTTT | CASSQQRQKTGTENTEAFF
TRBJ2-5 | TRBV9 | NA | NA | TGTGCCAGCAGCGTACAGGTCTCAGGTGGAGAGACCCAGTACTTC | CASSVQVSGGETQYF
TRBJ2-7 | TRBV2 | TRBD1 | NA | TGTGCCAGCAGTGAAACCCAGACAGGGCTCGGCTACGAGCAGTACTTC | CASSETQTGLGYEQYF
TRBJ2-2 | TRBV21-1 | NA | NA | TGTGCCAGCAGCCCGAGAGGGGGCGGGGAGCTGTTTTTT | CASSPRGGGELFF
TRBJ1-2 | TRBV2 | NA | NA | TGTGCCAGCAGTGAAGCGCCGACACCTAACTATGGCTACACCTTC | CASSEAPTPNYGYTF
TRBJ1-2 | TRBV9 | NA | NA | TGTGCCAGCCGGAGTGAAAACTATGGCTACACCTTC | CASRSENYGYTF
TRBJ2-2 | TRBV7-8 | NA | NA | TGTGCCAGCCCTGGGGGGACGAACACCGGGGAGCTGTTTTTT | CASPGGTNTGELFF
TRBJ2-5 | TRBV7-2 | TRBD2 | NA | TGTGCCAGCAGCTTAACTAGCGACCAAGAGACCCAGTACTTC | CASSLTSDQETQYF
TRBJ2-7 | TRBV10-3 | TRBD1 | NA | TGTGCCATCAGTGACCTCCGGGACAGGGTAGGGTACGAGCAGTACTTC | CAISDLRDRVGYEQYF
TRBJ2-1 | TRBV27 | NA | NA | TGTGCCAGCAGTCTTCTTAACTCCTACAATGAGCAGTTCTTC | CASSLLNSYNEQFF
TRBJ2-5 | TRBV7-2 | NA | NA | TGTGCCAGCGGGAGTTCAGGATGGGAGACCCAGTACTTC | CASGSSGWETQYF
TRBJ1-2 | TRBV19 | TRBD1 | few | TGTGCCAGTAGTGACCGGGACAGGGTGAACTATGGCTACACCTTC | CASSDRDRVNYGYTF
TRBJ1-4 | TRBV18 | NA | NA | TGTGCCAGCTCATCGGGAGTCCAGGCTGCTAATGAAAAACTGTTTTTT | CASSSGVQAANEKLFF
TRBJ2-7 | TRBV18 | NA | NA | TGTGCCAGCTCACTTTCAGGGGGAGGCTACTACGAGCAGTACTTC | CASSLSGGGYYEQYF
TRBJ1-2 | TRBV7-2 | TRBD1 | NA | TGTGCCAGCAGCTTACGCGGACAGGCGGTAAGCTATGGCTACACCTTC | CASSLRGQAVSYGYTF
TRBJ2-2 | TRBV27 | NA | NA | TGTGCCAGCAGTTGGTCCGGGTCCACCGGGGAGCTGTTTTTT | CASSWSGSTGELFF
TRBJ2-3 | TRBV5-1 | NA | NA | TGCGCCAGCAGCTTGGAACTCGTAACAGATACGCAGTATTTT | CASSLELVTDTQYF
TRBJ1-1 | TRBV19 | TRBD1 | NA | TGTGCCAGTAGTTGGGGACAGGGCTACACTGAAGCTTTCTTT | CASSWGQGYTEAFF
TRBJ2-7 | TRBV7-3 | TRBD2 | NA | TGTGCCAGCAGCTTAACGGGACTAGCGGGGGACGAGCAGTACTTC | CASSLTGLAGDEQYF
TRBJ2-3 | TRBV7-9 | NA | NA | TGTTCCAGCAGTTCCAGGCGTGGTTATACTAGCACAGATACGCAGTATTTT | CSSSSRRGYTSTDTQYF